The sequence of this T cell receptor (beta chain) was determined in a study of blood T cell repertoires in COVID-19. On the study more broadly: Some COVID-19 samples were acute and others convalescent; all came from the United States, Italy and Spain. T cells, B-cell-depleted T cells, or PBMCs supplied cDNA or gDNA.

In the original workflow: It was from reference gene primer amplification that nucleated cell counts were estimated. Measured with immunoSEQ multiplex PCR; TCRdb has only the in-frame clones, and not every one. V and J calls and clone size are those listed in that table; D and trimming were worked out from the DNA. The sample has 110,000 to 150,000 clones, under 85% seen once; the top ten hold approximately 8.6%. Germline V gives CDR1 SGHAT, CDR2 FQDESV (reference sequence). CDR3 length: 16 residues. Trimming cost V 1 base and J 4 bases, with 14 bases left between them. The sample was peripheral blood. The V gene is TRBV11-1, the J gene TRBJ2-1, with D possibly being TRBD1 (6 bases). This TCR came from a man aged 45-60 years with active or convalescent COVID-19. The CDR3 is CASSLEGGVRYNEQFF. CDR3 DNA sequence: TGTGCCAGCAGCTTAGAAGGGGGAGTTAGATACAATGAGCAGTTCTTC.